This TCR beta chain was captured by sequencing in a study of blood T cell repertoires in COVID-19 (dated by TCRdb to the early 2020s). With respect to the entire study: Collaborator samples came from the United States, Italy and Spain and covered acute and convalescent phases of COVID-19. The prospective study material was composed of cDNA or gDNA derived from T cells, B-cell-depleted T cells, or PBMCs. Subjects who had been exposed to COVID-19, were actively infected with it, or had recovered from it provided the deeply sampled blood TCRbeta repertoires that made up the dataset. The repertoires were released in a freely available public database intended as a resource for research on the immune response to SARS-CoV-2. Samples were obtained from the ongoing ImmuneRACE study (first 160 participants) and from about 1,300 subjects provided by 6 global collaborators. Nearly every sample came with metadata listing a de-identified subject ID, COVID-19 status, age in years and sex. Where available, HLA class I and class II types were obtained from metadata supplied by the sample provider rather than from assay-based typing.

The immunoSEQ Assay, a bias-controlled multiplex PCR, was used to amplify TCRbeta CDR3 regions from genomic DNA. From the authors' description of their analysis: Nucleated cell counts per sample were estimated from amplification of reference gene primers within the assay. To quantify the absolute abundance of each unique TCRbeta CDR3 rearrangement, sequence reads were collapsed and filtered. Productive Simpson clonality was computed per sample as the square root of Simpson's diversity index over productive rearrangements. Sourced from immuneACCESS, this table was stored by TCRdb with only in-frame sequences that have V and J called. A share of the clones is absent; for the studies checked, an unresolved V gene accounts for under half, and the remainder has no known explanation. Clone size and V and J calls were adopted from that table, with D and trimming inferred from the DNA. The sample data list about 280,000 clones, and around 86% of these were observed just once. In total, the top ten clones hold 2.1% of the sample.

Samples from volunteer blood donors who had recovered from COVID-19 were contributed by a second Seattle source. Each collaborating institution followed its own protocols to collect whole blood in K2EDTA tubes. For TCRbeta analysis, collaborators shipped samples as frozen whole blood, isolated PBMCs, or DNA extracted from either of those sample types. This clone appeared a single time. Its recognized antigen is unknown. No base quality values were provided; no much bigger clone lies one nucleotide off. Taken from the germline V gene, the CDR1 and CDR2 loops are LGHNA and YSLEER. Between the V and J ends, shortened by 1 base and 3 bases respectively, the junction contains 13 bases. The CDR3 numbers 15 residues from cysteine through phenylalanine. Only the CDR3 region is kept as DNA, spanning 45 bases read in frame from base 1. Paper-wide results and their limitations: Clinical and demographic metadata were provided uncurated, with the amount varying by source and participant.

This receptor was taken from a woman aged 30 to 39 who had recovered from COVID-19. Sequenced: peripheral blood. This chain joins TRBV4-3 to TRBJ2-7, with TRBD2 as a weak D call on 7 bases. The CDR3 reads as follows: CASSQAWGGLYEQYF. The nucleotides are TGCGCCAGCAGCCAAGCATGGGGGGGCCTCTACGAGCAGTACTTC.